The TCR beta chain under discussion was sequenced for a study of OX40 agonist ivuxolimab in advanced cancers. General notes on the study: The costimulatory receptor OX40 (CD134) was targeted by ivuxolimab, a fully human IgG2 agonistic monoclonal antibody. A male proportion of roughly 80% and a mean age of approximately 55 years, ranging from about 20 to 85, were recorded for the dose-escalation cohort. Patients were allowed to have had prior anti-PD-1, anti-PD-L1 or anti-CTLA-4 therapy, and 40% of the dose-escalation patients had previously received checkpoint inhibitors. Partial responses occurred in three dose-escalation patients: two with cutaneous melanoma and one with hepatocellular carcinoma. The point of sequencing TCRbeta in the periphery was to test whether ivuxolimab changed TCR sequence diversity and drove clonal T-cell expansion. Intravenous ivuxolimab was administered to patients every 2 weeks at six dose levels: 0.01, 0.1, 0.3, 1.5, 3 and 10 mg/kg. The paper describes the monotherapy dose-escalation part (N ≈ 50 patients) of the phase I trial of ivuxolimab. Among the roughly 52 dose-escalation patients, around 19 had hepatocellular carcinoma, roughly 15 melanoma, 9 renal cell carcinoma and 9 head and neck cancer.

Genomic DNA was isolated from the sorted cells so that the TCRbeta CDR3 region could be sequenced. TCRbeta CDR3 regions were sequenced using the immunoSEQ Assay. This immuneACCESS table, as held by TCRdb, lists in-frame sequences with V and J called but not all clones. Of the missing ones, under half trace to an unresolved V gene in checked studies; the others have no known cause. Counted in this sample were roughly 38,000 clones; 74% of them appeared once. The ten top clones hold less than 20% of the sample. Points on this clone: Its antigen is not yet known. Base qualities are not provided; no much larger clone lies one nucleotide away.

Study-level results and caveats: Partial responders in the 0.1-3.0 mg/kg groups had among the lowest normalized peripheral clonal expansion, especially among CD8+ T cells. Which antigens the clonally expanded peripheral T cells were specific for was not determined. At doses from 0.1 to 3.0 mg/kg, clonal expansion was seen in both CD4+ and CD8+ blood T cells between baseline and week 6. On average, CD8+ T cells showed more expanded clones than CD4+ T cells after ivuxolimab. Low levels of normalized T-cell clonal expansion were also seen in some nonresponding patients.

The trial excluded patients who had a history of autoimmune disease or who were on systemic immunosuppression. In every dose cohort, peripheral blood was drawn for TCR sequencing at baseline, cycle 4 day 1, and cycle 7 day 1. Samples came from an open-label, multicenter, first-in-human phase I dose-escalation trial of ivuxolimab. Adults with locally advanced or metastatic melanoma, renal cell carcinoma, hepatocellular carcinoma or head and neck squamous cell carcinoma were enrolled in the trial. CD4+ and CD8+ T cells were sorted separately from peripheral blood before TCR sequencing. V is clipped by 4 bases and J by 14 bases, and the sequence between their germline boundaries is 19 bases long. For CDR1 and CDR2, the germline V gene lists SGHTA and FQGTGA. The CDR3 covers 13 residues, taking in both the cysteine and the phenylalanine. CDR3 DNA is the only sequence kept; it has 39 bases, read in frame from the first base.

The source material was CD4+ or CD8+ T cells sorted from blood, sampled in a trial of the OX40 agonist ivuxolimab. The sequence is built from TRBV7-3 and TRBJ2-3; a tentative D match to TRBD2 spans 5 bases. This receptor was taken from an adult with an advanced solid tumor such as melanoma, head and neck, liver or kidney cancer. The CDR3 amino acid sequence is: CASSSSGGTARYF. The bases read TGTGCCAGCAGCTCCTCTGGAGGTACCGCACGGTATTTT.